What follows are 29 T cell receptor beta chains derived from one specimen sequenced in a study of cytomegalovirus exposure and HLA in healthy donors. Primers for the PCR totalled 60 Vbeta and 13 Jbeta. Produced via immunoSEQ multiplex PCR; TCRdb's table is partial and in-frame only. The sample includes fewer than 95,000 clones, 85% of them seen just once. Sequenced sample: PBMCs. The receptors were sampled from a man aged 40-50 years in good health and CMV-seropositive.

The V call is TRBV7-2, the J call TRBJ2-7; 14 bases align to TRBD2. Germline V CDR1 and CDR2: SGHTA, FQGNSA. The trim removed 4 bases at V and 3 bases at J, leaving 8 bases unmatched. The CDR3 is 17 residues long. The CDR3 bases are TGTGCCAGCAGCTCGGGACTAGCGGGAGCATTTGACTACGAGCAGTACTTC. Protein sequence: CASSSGLAGAFDYEQYF.

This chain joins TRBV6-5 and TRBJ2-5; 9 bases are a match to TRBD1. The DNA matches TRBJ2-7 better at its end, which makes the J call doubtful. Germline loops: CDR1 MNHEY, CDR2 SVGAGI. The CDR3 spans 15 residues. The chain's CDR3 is CASSRGQGPSYEQYF. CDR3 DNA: TGTGCCAGCAGCCGGGGACAGGGCCCCTCCTACGAGCAGTACTTC.

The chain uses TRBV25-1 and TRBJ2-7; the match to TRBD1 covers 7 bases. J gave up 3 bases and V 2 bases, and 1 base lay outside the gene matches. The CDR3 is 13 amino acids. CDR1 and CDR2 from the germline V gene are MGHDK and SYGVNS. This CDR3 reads CASSEAGGYEQYF. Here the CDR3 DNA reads TGTGCCAGCAGTGAAGCAGGGGGCTACGAGCAGTACTTC.

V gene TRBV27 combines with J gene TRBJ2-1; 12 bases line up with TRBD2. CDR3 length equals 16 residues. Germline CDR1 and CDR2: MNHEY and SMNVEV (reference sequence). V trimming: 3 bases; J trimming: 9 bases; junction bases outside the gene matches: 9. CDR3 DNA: TGTGCCAGCAGTTTGTCATGGACTAGCGGGATTGCTGAGCAGTTCTTC. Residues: CASSLSWTSGIAEQFF.

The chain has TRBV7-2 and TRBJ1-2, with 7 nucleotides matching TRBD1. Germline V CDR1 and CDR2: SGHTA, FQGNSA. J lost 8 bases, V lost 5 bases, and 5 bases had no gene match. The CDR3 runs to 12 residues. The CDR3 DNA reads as TGTGCCAGCAGCGGACAGGAATGGGGCTACACCTTC. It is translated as CASSGQEWGYTF.

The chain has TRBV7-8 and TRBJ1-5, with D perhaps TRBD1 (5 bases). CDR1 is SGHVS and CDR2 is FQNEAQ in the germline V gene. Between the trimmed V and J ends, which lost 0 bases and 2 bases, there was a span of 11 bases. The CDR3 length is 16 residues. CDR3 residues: CASSLASGKGNQPQHF. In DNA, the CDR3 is TGTGCCAGCAGCTTAGCGTCAGGGAAGGGCAATCAGCCCCAGCATTTT.

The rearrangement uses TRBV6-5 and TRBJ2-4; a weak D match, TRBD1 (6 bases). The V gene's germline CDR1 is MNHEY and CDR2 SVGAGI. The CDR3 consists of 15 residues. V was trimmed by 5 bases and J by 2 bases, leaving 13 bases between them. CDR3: CASSPPTGTKNIQYF. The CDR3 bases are TGTGCCAGCAGTCCTCCCACAGGGACCAAAAACATTCAGTACTTC.

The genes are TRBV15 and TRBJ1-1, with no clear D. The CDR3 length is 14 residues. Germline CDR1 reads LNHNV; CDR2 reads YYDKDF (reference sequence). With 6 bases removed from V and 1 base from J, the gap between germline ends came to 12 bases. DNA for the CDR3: TGTGCCACCAGGAGCTTTGGGAGGAACACTGAAGCTTTCTTT. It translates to CATRSFGRNTEAFF.

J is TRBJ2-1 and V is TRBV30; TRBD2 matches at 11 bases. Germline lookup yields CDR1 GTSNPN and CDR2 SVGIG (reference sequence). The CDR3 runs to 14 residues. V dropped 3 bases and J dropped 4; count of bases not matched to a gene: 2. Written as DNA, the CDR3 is TGTGCCTGGAGCCGACTAGCGGGGTACAATGAGCAGTTCTTC. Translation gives CAWSRLAGYNEQFF.

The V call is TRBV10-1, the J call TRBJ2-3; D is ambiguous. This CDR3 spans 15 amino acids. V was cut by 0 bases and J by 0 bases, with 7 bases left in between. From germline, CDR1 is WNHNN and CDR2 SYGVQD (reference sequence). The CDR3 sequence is CASSESHRSTDTQYF. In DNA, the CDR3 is TGCGCCAGCAGTGAGTCGCATAGAAGCACAGATACGCAGTATTTT.

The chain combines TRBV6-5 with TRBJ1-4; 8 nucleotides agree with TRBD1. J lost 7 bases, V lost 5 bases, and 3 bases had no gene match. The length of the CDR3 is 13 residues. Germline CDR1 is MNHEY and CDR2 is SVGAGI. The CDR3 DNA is TGTGCCAGCAGTAATGACAGGGGTGAAAAACTGTTTTTT. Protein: CASSNDRGEKLFF.

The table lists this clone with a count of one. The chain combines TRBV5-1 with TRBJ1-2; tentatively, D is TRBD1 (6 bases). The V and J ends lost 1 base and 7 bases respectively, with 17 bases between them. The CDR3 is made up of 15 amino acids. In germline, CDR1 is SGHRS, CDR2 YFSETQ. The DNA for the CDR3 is TGCGCCAGCAGCTTGTCTCGGGGGGGCCTGCTTGGCTACACCTTC. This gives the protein CASSLSRGGLLGYTF.

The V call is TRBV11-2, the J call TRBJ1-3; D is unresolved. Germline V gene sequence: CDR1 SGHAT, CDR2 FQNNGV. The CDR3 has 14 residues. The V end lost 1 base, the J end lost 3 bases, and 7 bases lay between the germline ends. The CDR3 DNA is TGTGCCAGCAGCTTAGGCGGGGTTGGAAACACCATATATTTT. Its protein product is CASSLGGVGNTIYF. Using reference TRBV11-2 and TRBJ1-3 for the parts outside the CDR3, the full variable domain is EAGVAQSPRYKIIEKRQSVAFWCNPISGHATLYWYQQILGQGPKLLIQFQNNGVVDDSQLPKDRFSAERLKGVDSTLKIQPAKLEDSAVYLCASSLGGVGNTIYFGEGSWLTVV.

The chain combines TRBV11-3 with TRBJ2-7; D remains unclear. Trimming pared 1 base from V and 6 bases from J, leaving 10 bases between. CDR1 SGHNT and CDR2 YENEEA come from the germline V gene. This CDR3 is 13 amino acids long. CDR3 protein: CASSLVSSGEQYF. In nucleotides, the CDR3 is TGTGCCAGCAGCTTAGTATCTTCCGGCGAGCAGTACTTC.

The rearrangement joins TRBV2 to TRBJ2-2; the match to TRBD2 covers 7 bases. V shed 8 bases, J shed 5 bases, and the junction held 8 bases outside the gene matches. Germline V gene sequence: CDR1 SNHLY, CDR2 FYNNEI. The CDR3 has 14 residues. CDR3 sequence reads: CASRGGVDTGELFF. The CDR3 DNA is TGTGCCAGCCGGGGAGGGGTAGATACCGGGGAGCTGTTTTTT.

The CDR3 region has the DNA TGTGCCAGCTCACTAGCGGGAGGGCCGAGGGATACGCAGTATTTT. Translating gives CASSLAGGPRDTQYF. The chain carries TRBV28 and TRBJ2-3, with 13 bases matching TRBD2. The junction had 8 bases not matched to a gene; V was cut back by 8 bases and J by 6 bases. The CDR3 contains 15 residues. Germline CDR1 is MDHEN and CDR2 is SYDVKM.

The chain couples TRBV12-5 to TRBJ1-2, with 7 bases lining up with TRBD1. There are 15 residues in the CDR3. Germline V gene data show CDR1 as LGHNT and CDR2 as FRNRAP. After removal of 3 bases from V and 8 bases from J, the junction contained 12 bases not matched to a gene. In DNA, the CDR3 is TGTGCTAGTGGTTTTCAGGGGATTCAGGGGGTCGGCTACACCTTC. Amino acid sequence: CASGFQGIQGVGYTF.

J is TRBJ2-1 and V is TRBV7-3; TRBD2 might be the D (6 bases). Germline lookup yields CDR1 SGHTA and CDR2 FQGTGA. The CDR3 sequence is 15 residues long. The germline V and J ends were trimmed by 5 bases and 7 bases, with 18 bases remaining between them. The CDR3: CASSQGTPRQNEQFF. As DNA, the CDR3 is TGTGCCAGCAGCCAAGGGACTCCGAGACAAAATGAGCAGTTCTTC. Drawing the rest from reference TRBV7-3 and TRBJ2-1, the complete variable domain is GAGVSQTPSNKVTEKGKYVELRCDPISGHTALYWYRQSLGQGPEFLIYFQGTGAADDSGLPNDRFFAVRPEGSVSTLKIQRTERGDSAVYLCASSQGTPRQNEQFFGPGTRLTVL.

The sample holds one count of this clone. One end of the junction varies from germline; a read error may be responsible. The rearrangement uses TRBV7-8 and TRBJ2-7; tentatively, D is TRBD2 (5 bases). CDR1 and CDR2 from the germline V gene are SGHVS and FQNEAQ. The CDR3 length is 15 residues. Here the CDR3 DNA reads TGTGCCAGCAGCTTGAGGGAAATGGGGTCCTCCGAGCAGTACTTC. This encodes CASSLREMGSSEQYF. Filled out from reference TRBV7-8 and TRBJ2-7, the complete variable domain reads GAGVSQSPRYKVAKRGQDVALRCDPISGHVSLFWYQQALGQGPEFLTYFQNEAQLDKSGLPSDRFFAERPEGSVSTLKIQRTQQEDSAVYLCASSLREMGSSEQYFGPGTRLTVT.

The CDR3 spells CASSSGTVNTEAFF. In DNA, the CDR3 is TGTGCCAGCAGCTCGGGGACAGTGAACACTGAAGCTTTCTTT. The chain employs TRBV7-9 and TRBJ1-1; TRBD1 matches 7 bases. From germline, CDR1 is SEHNR and CDR2 FQNEAQ (reference sequence). The J segment lost 0 bases and the V segment lost 4 bases, leaving 2 bases of the junction unmatched. The CDR3 is made up of 14 amino acids.

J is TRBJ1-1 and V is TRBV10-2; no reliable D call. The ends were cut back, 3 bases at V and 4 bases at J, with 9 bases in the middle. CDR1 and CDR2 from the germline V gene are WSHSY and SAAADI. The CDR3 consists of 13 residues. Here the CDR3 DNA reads TGCGCCAGCAGTGATTCTTCGAGCACTGAAGCTTTCTTT. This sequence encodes CASSDSSSTEAFF.

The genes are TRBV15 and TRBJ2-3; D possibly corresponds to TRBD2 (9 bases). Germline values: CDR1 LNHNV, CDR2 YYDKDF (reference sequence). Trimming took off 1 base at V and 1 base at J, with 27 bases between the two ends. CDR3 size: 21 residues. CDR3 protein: CATSRGRTGRLGGRGTDTQYF. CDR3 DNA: TGTGCCACCAGCAGAGGCAGGACAGGGAGACTAGGCGGGAGGGGCACAGATACGCAGTATTTT.

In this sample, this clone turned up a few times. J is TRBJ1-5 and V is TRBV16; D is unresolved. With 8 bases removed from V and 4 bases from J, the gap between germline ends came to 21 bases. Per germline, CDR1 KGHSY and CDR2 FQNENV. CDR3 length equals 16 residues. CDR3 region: CASYLGPHGLNQPQHF. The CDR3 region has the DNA TGTGCCAGCTACCTAGGTCCACATGGACTTAATCAGCCCCAGCATTTT.

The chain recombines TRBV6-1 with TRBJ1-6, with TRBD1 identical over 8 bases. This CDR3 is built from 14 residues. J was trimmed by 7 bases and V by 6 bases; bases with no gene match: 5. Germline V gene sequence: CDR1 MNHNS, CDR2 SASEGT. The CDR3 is CASRRQGSNSPLHF. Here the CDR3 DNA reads TGTGCCAGCAGACGACAGGGGTCCAATTCACCCCTCCACTTT.

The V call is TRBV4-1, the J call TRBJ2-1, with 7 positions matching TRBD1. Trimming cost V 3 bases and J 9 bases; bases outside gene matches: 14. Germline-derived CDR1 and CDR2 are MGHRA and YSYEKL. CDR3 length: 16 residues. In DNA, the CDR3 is TGCGCCAGCAGCCAGGCCCCACGACAGGGTGAAGGTGAGCAGTTCTTC. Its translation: CASSQAPRQGEGEQFF.

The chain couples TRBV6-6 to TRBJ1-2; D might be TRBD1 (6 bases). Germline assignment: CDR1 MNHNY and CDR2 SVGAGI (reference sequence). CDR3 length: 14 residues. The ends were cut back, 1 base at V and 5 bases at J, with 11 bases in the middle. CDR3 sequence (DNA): TGTGCCAGCAGTTACTTACAGGGCACTTATGGCTACACCTTC. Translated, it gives CASSYLQGTYGYTF.

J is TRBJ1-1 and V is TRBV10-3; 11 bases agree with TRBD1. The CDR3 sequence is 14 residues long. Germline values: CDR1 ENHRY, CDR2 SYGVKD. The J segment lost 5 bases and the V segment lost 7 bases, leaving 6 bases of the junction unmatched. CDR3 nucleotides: TGTGCCATCAAAGGGACAGGGGGAGGTACTGAAGCTTTCTTT. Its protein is CAIKGTGGGTEAFF.

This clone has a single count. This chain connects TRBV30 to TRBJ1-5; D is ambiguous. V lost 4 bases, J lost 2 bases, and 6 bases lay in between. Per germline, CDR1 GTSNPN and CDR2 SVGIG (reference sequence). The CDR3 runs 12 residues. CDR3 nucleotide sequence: TGTGCCTGGACCAGTGGCAATCAGCCCCAGCATTTT. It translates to CAWTSGNQPQHF.

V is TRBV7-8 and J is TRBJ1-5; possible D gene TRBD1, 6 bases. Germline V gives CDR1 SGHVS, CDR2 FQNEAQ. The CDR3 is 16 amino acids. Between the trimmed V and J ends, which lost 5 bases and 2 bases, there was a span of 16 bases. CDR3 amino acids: CASSASTGYGNQPQHF. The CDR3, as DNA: TGTGCCAGCAGCGCAAGTACAGGGTACGGCAATCAGCCCCAGCATTTT.